A selection of T cell receptor beta chains follows, all from one sample in a study of metastatic and nonmetastatic thyroid tumors. Through MiXCR, TCRdb re-clonotyped the PCR reads. The sample yields 20,000 to 25,000 clones, roughly 12% seen once. The sample was blood. Receptors originate from a female donor with papillary thyroid cancer or a benign thyroid nodule (not recorded which). Some clones in this sample may be carry-over from other donors' samples. Both conserved end residues are part of each CDR3. Each record gives: clone size, D gene, J gene, V gene, CDR3 protein, CDR3 DNA. The D gene is left open where the match is weak. Only part of the rows carry a size: once, few, many, or a class if the clone is expanded.

many - TRBJ2-5 TRBV2 CASRDEGDSETQYF TGTGCCAGCAGAGACGAGGGAGACTCTGAGACCCAGTACTTC
few - TRBJ2-1 TRBV29-1 CSVDWYSSSYNEQFF TGCAGCGTTGATTGGTACTCGAGCTCCTACAATGAGCAGTTCTTC
many - TRBJ1-3 TRBV4-3 CASSPAHEGTGNTIYF TGCGCCAGCAGCCCCGCACATGAGGGGACTGGAAACACCATATATTTT
medium-sized - TRBJ2-6 TRBV19 CASSIPQSGANVLTF TGTGCCAGTAGTATCCCGCAATCTGGGGCCAACGTCCTGACTTTC
many - TRBJ2-1 TRBV4-1 CASSQDRTGPNEQFF TGCGCCAGCAGCCAAGATCGAACAGGACCTAATGAGCAGTTCTTC
many - TRBJ1-6 TRBV9 CASSDGEDSPLHF TGTGCCAGCAGCGACGGGGAAGATTCACCCCTCCACTTT
- - TRBJ1-2 TRBV7-9 CASSTDPVGYGYTF TGTGCCAGCAGCACGGACCCCGTGGGATATGGCTACACCTTC
many TRBD1 TRBJ1-6 TRBV3-1 CASRQGQGNSPLHF TGTGCCAGCAGGCAAGGACAGGGGAATTCACCCCTCCACTTT
medium-sized - TRBJ1-2 TRBV7-8 CASSLGLYGYTF TGTGCCAGCAGCTTAGGCCTCTATGGCTACACCTTC
- - TRBJ1-4 TRBV9 CASSVDGLEKLFF TGTGCCAGCAGCGTAGACGGGCTCGAAAAACTGTTTTTT
many - TRBJ2-5 TRBV20-1 CSARDLGFNVETQYF TGCAGTGCTAGAGATCTGGGATTTAATGTAGAGACCCAGTACTTC
many TRBD2 TRBJ2-4 TRBV5-1 CASSLKLAGGIENIQYF TGCGCCAGCAGCTTGAAGCTAGCGGGGGGGATTGAAAACATTCAGTACTTC
many - TRBJ2-1 TRBV5-1 CASSPDYEQFF TGCGCCAGCAGCCCCGACTATGAGCAGTTCTTC
many TRBD1 TRBJ1-2 TRBV30 CAWSTNRGGYGYTF TGTGCCTGGAGTACGAACAGGGGAGGCTATGGCTACACCTTC
many - TRBJ2-6 TRBV4-1 CASSLGGGQLLSGANVLTF TGCGCCAGCAGCCTCGGGGGGGGACAGCTCCTCTCTGGGGCCAACGTCCTGACTTTC
- - TRBJ2-7 TRBV7-9 CASSFETSRAEQYF TGTGCCAGCAGCTTCGAGACTTCTAGGGCCGAGCAGTACTTC
many - TRBJ2-1 TRBV7-9 CASSLAPPGDSTYNEQFF TGTGCCAGCAGCTTAGCCCCCCCGGGGGACTCTACCTACAATGAGCAGTTCTTC